The T cell receptor beta chain under discussion was sequenced for a study of T-cell reconstitution after alpha-beta-depleted transplantation in children. This clonotype showed up just a few times. Researchers prepared the TCRbeta library using unique molecular identifiers, the study reports. TCRdb used MiXCR to reprocess the PCR reads, holding one entry per CDR3 protein. This table has about 610,000 distinct CDR3 sequences, under 12% appearing once. The V and J ends lost 0 bases and 3 bases respectively, with 13 bases between them. There are 15 residues in the CDR3. Per the germline V gene, CDR1 is SGDLS and CDR2 is YYNGEE.

This material consisted of PBMCs from the stem cell graft donor, taken from the stem cell graft. The receptor was isolated from a human donor who donated a stem cell graft to a child with acute myeloid leukemia. The chain couples TRBV9 to TRBJ2-7; D might be TRBD2 (6 bases). As DNA, the CDR3 is TGTGCCAGCAGCGTAGATGATAGCGGCCACTACGAGCAGTACTTC. Translated: CASSVDDSGHYEQYF. The full variable domain, its missing parts supplied by reference TRBV9 and TRBJ2-7, is DSGVTQTPKHLITATGQRVTLRCSPRSGDLSVYWYQQSLDQGLQFLIQYYNGEERAKGNILERFSAQQFPDLHSELNLSSLELGDSALYFCASSVDDSGHYEQYFGPGTRLTVT.